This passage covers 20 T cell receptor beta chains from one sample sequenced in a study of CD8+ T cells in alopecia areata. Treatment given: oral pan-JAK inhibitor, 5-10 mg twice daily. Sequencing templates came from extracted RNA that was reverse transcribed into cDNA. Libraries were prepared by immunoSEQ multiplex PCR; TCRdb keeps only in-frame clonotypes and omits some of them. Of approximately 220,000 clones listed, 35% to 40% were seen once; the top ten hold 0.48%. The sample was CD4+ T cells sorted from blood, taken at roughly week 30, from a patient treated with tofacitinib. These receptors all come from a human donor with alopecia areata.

The CDR3 is CASSEVRAGELFF. The CDR3, as DNA: TGTGCCAGCAGTGAAGTTCGGGCCGGGGAGCTGTTTTTT. V gene TRBV6-1 combines with J gene TRBJ2-2; D unresolved. Deletions cut 1 base from V and 6 bases from J, with 6 bases between. The CDR3 consists of 13 residues. Germline CDR1 MNHNS, CDR2 SASEGT.

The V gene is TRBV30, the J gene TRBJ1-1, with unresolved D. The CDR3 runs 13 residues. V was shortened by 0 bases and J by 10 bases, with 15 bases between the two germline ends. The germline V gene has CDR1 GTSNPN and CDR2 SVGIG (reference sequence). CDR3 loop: CAWSVPVRLGAFF. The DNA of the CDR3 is TGTGCCTGGAGTGTACCGGTGAGATTGGGAGCTTTCTTT.

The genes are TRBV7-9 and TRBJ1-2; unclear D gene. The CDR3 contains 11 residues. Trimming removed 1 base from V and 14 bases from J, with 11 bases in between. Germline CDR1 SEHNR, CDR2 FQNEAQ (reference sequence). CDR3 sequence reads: CASSLGQNPTF. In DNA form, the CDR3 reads TGTGCCAGCAGCTTAGGTCAGAACCCAACCTTC.

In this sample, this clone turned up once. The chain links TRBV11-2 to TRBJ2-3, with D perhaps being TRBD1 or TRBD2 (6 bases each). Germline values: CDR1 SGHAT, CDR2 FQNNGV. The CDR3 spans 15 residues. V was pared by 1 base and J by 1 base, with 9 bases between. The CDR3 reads CASSLVGGGTDTQYF. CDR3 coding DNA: TGTGCCAGCAGCTTAGTCGGGGGCGGCACAGATACGCAGTATTTT.

Here the CDR3 DNA reads TGCGCCAGCAGCTACCGGGACCGATCTGAAGCTTTCTTT. Protein product: CASSYRDRSEAFF. The chain employs TRBV5-1 and TRBJ1-1, with a possible D match to TRBD1 (5 bases). Germline CDR1 reads SGHRS; CDR2 reads YFSETQ. This CDR3 spans 13 amino acids. The V gene lost 3 bases and the J gene lost 6 bases, with 12 bases spanning the gap.

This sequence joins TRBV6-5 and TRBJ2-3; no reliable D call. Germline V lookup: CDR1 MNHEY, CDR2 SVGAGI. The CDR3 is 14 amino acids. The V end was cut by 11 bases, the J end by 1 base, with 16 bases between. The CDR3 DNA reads TGTGCCCCGGGCCAGCAGGTACGCACAGATACGCAGTATTTT. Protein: CAPGQQVRTDTQYF.

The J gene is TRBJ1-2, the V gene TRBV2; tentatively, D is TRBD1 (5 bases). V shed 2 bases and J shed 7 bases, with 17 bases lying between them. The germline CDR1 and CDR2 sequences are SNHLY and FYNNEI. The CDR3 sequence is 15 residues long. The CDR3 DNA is TGTGCCAGCAGTGAATTGTGGGTGCAGGGCCGTGGCTACACCTTC. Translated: CASSELWVQGRGYTF. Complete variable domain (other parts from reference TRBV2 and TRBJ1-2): EPEVTQTPSHQVTQMGQEVILRCVPISNHLYFYWYRQILGQKVEFLVSFYNNEISEKSEIFDDQFSVERPDGSNFTLKIRSTKLEDSAMYFCASSELWVQGRGYTFGSGTRLTVV.

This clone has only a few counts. The CDR3 DNA sequence: TGCGCCAGCAGACGACAGATACCCCTCCACTTT. Translation: CASRRQIPLHF. This chain links TRBV23-1 with TRBJ1-6, with a tentative D call TRBD1 (5 bases). TRBV23-1 is classed as an ORF, of uncertain function. The CDR3 sequence is 11 residues long. Trimming removed 6 bases from V and 12 bases from J, with 9 bases in between.

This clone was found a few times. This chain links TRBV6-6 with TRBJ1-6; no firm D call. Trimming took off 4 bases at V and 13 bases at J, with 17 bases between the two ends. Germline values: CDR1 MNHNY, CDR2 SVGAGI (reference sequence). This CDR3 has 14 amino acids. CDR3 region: CASSSPAGGEPLHF. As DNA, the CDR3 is TGTGCCAGCAGTTCCCCGGCAGGTGGTGAGCCCCTCCACTTT.

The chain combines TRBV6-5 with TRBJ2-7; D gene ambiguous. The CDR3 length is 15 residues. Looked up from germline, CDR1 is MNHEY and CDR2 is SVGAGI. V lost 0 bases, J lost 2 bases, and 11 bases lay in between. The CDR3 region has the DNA TGTGCCAGCAGTTACTCCGACGTCGCGACCTACGAGCAGTACTTC. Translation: CASSYSDVATYEQYF.

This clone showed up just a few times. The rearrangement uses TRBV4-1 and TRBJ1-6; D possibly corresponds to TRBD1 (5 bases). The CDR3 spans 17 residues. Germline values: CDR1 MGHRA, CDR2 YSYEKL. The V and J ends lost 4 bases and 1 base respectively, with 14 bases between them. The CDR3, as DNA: TGCGCCAGCAGCCCAGGGCCACCGCGGTCCTATAATTCACCCCTCCACTTT. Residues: CASSPGPPRSYNSPLHF.

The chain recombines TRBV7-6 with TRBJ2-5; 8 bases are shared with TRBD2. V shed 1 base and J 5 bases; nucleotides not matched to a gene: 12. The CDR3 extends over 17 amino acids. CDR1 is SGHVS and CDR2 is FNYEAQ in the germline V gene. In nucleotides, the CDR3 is TGTGCCAGCAGCTTAGTCGCTAGCGGGTCCCCCAGGGAGACCCAGTACTTC. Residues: CASSLVASGSPRETQYF.

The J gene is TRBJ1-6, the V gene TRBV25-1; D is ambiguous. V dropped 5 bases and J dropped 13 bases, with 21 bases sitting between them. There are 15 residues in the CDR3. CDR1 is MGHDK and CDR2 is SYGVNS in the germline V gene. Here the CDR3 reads CASSPDKGLLFPLHF. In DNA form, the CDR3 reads TGTGCCAGCAGTCCCGATAAAGGACTCCTATTCCCCCTCCACTTT.

As DNA, the CDR3 is TGTGCCAGCTCACGGGACTCAACTAATGAAAAACTGTTTTTT. This sequence encodes CASSRDSTNEKLFF. This chain connects TRBV18 to TRBJ1-4, with D possibly matching TRBD1 (5 bases). V lost 4 bases and J lost 0, with 6 bases in between. Germline lookup yields CDR1 KGHSH and CDR2 LQKENI. CDR3 length: 14 residues.

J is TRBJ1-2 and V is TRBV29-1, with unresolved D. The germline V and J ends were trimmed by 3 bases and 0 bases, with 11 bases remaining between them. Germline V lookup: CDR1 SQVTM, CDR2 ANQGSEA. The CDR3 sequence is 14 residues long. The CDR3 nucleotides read TGCAGCGTTGATGGGCAGACTTCTAACTATGGCTACACCTTC. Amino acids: CSVDGQTSNYGYTF.

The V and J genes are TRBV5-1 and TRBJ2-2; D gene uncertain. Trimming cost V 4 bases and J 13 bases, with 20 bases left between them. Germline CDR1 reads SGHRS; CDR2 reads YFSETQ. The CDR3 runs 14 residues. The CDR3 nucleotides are TGCGCCAGCAGCCTACAAACGTCAACACCGGCGCTGTTTTTT. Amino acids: CASSLQTSTPALFF.

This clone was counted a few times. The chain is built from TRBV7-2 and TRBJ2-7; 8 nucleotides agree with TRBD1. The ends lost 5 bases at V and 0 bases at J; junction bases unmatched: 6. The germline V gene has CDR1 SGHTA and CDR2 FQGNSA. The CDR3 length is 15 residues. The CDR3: CASSGQGAGSYEQYF. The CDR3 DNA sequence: TGTGCCAGCAGCGGACAGGGAGCGGGCTCCTACGAGCAGTACTTC.

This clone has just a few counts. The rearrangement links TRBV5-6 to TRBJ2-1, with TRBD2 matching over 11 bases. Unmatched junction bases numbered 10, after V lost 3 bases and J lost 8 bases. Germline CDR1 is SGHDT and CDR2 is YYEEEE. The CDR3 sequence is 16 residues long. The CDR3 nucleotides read TGTGCCAGCAGCTGGATAGCGGGAGGGCCGGAAGATGAGCAGTTCTTC. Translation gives CASSWIAGGPEDEQFF.

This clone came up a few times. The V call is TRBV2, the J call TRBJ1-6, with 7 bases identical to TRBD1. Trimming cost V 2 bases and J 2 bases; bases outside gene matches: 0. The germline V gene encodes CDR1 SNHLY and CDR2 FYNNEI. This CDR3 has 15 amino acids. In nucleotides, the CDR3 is TGTGCCAGCAGTGAACAGGGGGCCTATAATTCACCCCTCCACTTT. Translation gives CASSEQGAYNSPLHF.

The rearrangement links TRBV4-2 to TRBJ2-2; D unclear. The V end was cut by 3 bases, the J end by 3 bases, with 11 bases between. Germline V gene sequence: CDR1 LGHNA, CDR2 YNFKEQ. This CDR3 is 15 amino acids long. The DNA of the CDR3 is TGTGCCAGCAGCCAGGGTTCTCGGGACACCGGGGAGCTGTTTTTT. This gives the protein CASSQGSRDTGELFF.